The clone carrying this T cell receptor beta chain was seen a handful of times. The CDR3 length is 14 residues. The germline gives CDR1 MDHEN, CDR2 SYDVKM. V was trimmed by 3 bases and J by 8 bases, leaving 16 bases between them. The data originate from a study of cytomegalovirus exposure and HLA in healthy donors. Primers for the PCR totalled 60 Vbeta and 13 Jbeta. Here immunoSEQ multiplex PCR was the method, and the copy in TCRdb shows in-frame clones only, minus some. The top ten clones hold 7.5% to 9% of a sample with about 160,000 clones, approximately 82% of them seen once. The clonotype originates from a male donor in good health and CMV-seropositive. The chain joins TRBV28 to TRBJ1-2; no definite D call. Sequencing was carried out using PBMCs. As DNA, the CDR3 is TGTGCCAGCAGTTTTATCGGCGGGGTGAAAGGCTACACCTTC. This sequence encodes CASSFIGGVKGYTF.